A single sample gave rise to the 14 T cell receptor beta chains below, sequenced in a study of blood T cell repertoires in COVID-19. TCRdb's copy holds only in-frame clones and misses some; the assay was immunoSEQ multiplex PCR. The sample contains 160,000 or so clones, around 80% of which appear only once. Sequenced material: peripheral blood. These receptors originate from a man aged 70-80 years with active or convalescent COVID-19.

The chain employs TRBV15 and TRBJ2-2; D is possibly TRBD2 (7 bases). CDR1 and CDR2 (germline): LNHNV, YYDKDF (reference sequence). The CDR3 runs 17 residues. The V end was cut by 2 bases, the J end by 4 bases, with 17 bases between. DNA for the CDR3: TGTGCCACCAGCAGACCCCTGGGGGGGGCGGTCACCGGGGAGCTGTTTTTT. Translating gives CATSRPLGGAVTGELFF.

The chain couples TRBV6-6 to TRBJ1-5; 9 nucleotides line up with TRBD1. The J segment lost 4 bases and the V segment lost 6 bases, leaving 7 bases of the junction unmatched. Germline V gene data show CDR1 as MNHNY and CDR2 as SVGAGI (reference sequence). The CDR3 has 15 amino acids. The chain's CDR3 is CASRPGTGKNQPQHF. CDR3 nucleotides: TGTGCCAGCAGACCCGGGACAGGGAAAAATCAGCCCCAGCATTTT.

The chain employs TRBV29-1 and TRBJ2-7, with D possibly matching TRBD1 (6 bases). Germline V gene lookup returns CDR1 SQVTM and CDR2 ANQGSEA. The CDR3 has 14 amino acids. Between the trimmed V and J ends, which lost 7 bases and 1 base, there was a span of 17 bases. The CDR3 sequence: CSASGPRGSYEQYF. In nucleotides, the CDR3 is TGCAGCGCCTCAGGCCCCAGGGGTTCCTACGAGCAGTACTTC.

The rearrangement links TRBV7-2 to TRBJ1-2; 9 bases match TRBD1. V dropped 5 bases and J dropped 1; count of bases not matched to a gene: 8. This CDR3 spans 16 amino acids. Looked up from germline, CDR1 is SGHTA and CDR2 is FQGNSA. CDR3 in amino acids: CASSQRRQGDNYGYTF. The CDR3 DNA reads TGTGCCAGCAGCCAACGTCGACAGGGGGATAACTATGGCTACACCTTC.

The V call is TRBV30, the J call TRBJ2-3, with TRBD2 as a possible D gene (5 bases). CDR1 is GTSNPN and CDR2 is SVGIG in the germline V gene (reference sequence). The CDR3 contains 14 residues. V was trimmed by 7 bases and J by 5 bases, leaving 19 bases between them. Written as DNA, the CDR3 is TGTGCCTCCAACAGCGGACTGGGCAGAGATACGCAGTATTTT. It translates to CASNSGLGRDTQYF.

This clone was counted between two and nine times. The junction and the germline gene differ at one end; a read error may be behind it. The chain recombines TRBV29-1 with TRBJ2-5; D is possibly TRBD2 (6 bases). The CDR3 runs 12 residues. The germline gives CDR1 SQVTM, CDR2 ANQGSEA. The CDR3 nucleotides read TGCAGCGTGGAAGCTAGCGCGGAGACCCAGTACTTC. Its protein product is CSVEASAETQYF.

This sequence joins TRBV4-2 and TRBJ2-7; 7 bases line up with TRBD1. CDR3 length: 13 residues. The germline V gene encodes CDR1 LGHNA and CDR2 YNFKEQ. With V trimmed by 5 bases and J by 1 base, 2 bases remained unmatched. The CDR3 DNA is TGTGCCAGCAGCTCGGGACAGTCCTACGAGCAGTACTTC. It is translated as CASSSGQSYEQYF.

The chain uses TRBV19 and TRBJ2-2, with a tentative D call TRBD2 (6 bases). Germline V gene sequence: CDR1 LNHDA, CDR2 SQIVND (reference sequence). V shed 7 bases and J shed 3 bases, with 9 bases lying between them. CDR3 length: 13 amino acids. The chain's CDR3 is CASTGTYTGELFF. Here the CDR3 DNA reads TGTGCCAGTACGGGGACTTACACCGGGGAGCTGTTTTTT. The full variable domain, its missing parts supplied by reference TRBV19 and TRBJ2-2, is DGGITQSPKYLFRKEGQNVTLSCEQNLNHDAMYWYRQDPGQGLRLIYYSQIVNDFQKGDIAEGYSVSREKKESFPLTVTSAQKNPTAFYLCASTGTYTGELFFGEGSRLTVL.

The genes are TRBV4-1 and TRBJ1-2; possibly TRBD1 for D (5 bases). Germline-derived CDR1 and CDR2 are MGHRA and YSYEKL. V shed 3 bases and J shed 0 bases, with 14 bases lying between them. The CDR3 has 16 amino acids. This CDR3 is CASSHREGPSNYGYTF. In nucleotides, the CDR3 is TGCGCCAGCAGCCACCGGGAGGGGCCATCTAACTATGGCTACACCTTC.

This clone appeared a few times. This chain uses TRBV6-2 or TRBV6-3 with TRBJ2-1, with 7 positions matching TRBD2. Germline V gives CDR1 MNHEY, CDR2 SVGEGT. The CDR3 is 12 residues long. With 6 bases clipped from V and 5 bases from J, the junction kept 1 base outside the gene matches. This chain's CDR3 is CASSGTNNEQFF. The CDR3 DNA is TGTGCCAGCAGCGGGACTAACAATGAGCAGTTCTTC.

CDR3 sequence (DNA): TGTGCCAGCAGCTTCGACAGGGCTCTGCCGTCCGGGGAGCTGTTTTTT. Its translation is CASSFDRALPSGELFF. The rearrangement uses TRBV7-8 and TRBJ2-2; 7 positions match TRBD1. J lost 6 bases, V lost 3 bases, and 10 bases had no gene match. Germline V gene data show CDR1 as SGHVS and CDR2 as FQNEAQ. CDR3 length equals 16 residues.

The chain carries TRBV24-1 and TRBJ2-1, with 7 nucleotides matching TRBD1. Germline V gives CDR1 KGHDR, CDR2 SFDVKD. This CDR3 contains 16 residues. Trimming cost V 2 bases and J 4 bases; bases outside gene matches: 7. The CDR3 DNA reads TGTGCCACCAGTGATTCAGGGACAGCTTTTTACAATGAGCAGTTCTTC. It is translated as CATSDSGTAFYNEQFF.

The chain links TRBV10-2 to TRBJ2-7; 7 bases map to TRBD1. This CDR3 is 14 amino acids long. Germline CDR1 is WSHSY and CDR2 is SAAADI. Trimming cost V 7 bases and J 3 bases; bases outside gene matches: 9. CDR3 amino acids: CASKKGTEIYEQYF. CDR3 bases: TGCGCCAGCAAAAAAGGGACAGAAATCTACGAGCAGTACTTC.

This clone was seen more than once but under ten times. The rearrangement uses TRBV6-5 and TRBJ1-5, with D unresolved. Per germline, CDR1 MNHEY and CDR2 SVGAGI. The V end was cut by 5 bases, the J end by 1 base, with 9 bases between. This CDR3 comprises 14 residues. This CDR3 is CASSQFFSNQPQHF. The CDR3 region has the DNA TGTGCCAGCAGTCAGTTCTTCAGCAATCAGCCCCAGCATTTT.